Below, 17 T cell receptor beta chains from the same sample are listed, as sequenced in a study of blood T cells in healthy people across ages. Alongside a J-beta primer mix, a sample-barcoded 5' primer served in a second PCR lasting about 6 to 11 cycles. TCRdb recomputed calls from the 5' RACE reads with MiXCR, one row per CDR3 protein. The profile shows fewer than 700,000 distinct CDR3 sequences, less than 45% of them singletons. Sequencing was done on a sample of blood. Source of these receptors: a man of 80 years or more in good health.

This chain joins TRBV20-1 and TRBJ2-3; 9 nucleotides match TRBD1. CDR3 size: 14 residues. Germline assignment: CDR1 DFQATT and CDR2 SNEGSKA (reference sequence). With V trimmed by 6 bases and J by 3 bases, 7 bases remained unmatched. CDR3 residues: CSAPGQGRTDTQYF. In nucleotides, the CDR3 is TGCAGTGCCCCGGGACAGGGAAGAACAGATACGCAGTATTTT.

This clonotype showed up many times. V is TRBV3-1 and J is TRBJ1-5; D perhaps matches TRBD1 (5 bases). Germline V gene data show CDR1 as LGHDT and CDR2 as YNNKEL (reference sequence). There are 14 residues in the CDR3. The V gene lost 7 bases and the J gene lost 3 bases, with 13 bases spanning the gap. DNA for the CDR3: TGTGCCAGCAACAATAAGGGGATCAATCAGCCCCAGCATTTT. Translation: CASNNKGINQPQHF.

DNA of the CDR3: TGTGCCAGCAGCTGGAACCAGCAGCAGTACTTC. It is translated as CASSWNQQQYF. This sequence joins TRBV5-6 and TRBJ2-7, with D unclear. Trimming cost V 3 bases and J 8 bases, with 9 bases left between them. The length of the CDR3 is 11 residues. Germline-derived CDR1 and CDR2 are SGHDT and YYEEEE.

This clonotype was recorded many times. The V call is TRBV7-9, the J call TRBJ2-6; the D is unclear. V was shortened by 5 bases and J by 1 base, with 6 bases between the two germline ends. This CDR3 is 14 amino acids long. Per the germline V gene, CDR1 is SEHNR and CDR2 is FQNEAQ (reference sequence). Here the CDR3 reads CASSPPSGANVLTF. The CDR3 coding sequence is TGTGCCAGCAGCCCCCCATCTGGGGCCAACGTCCTGACTTTC.

This clonotype showed up just a few times. The chain uses TRBV6-2 or TRBV6-3 and TRBJ1-1; D is ambiguous. With 4 bases removed from V and 4 bases from J, the gap between germline ends came to 7 bases. Germline CDR1 reads MNHEY; CDR2 reads SVGEGT. The CDR3 spans 12 residues. The CDR3 loop reads CASSSDFTEAFF. CDR3 nucleotide sequence: TGTGCCAGCAGTTCGGACTTCACTGAAGCTTTCTTT.

The genes are TRBV6-5 and TRBJ2-7; D remains ambiguous. The CDR3 extends over 13 amino acids. CDR1 is MNHEY, CDR2 SVGAGI, per germline. The CDR3 nucleotides are TGTGAAATCTTTTTAAGCTCCTACAATGAGCAGTACTTC. This translates into CEIFLSSYNEQYF.

The V and J genes are TRBV29-1 and TRBJ1-1; D gene uncertain. CDR1 is SQVTM, CDR2 ANQGSEA, per germline. The CDR3 consists of 13 residues. The V end lost 5 bases, the J end lost 2 bases, and 12 bases lay between the germline ends. The CDR3 DNA sequence: TGCAGCGTTTACCACACTTTTAACACTGAAGCTTTCTTT. Translating it yields CSVYHTFNTEAFF.

This clonotype was counted at least ten times. The chain combines TRBV5-1 with TRBJ2-6, with D unclear. This CDR3 has 14 residues. Trimming took 5 bases from V and 2 from J, leaving 8 bases between them. In germline, CDR1 is SGHRS, CDR2 YFSETQ. The CDR3 coding sequence is TGCGCCAGCAGATCGGCGCCTGGGGCCAACGTCCTGACTTTC. Protein sequence: CASRSAPGANVLTF. The complete variable domain, with remaining parts taken from reference TRBV5-1 and TRBJ2-6, reads KAGVTQTPRYLIKTRGQQVTLSCSPISGHRSVSWYQQTPGQGLQFLFEYFSETQRNKGNFPGRFSGRQFSNSRSEMNVSTLELGDSALYLCASRSAPGANVLTFGAGSRLTVL.

V is TRBV9 and J is TRBJ2-1; 7 bases align to TRBD2. The CDR3 extends over 15 amino acids. The junction had 7 bases not matched to a gene; V was cut back by 3 bases and J by 4 bases. Per the germline V gene, CDR1 is SGDLS and CDR2 is YYNGEE. The CDR3 coding sequence is TGTGCCAGCAGCGGTAATCGGGGGGAGTACAATGAGCAGTTCTTC. Amino acids: CASSGNRGEYNEQFF.

There are many counts of this clonotype. The J gene is TRBJ2-3, the V gene TRBV24-1; 8 bases agree with TRBD1. Germline V lookup: CDR1 KGHDR, CDR2 SFDVKD. V lost 4 bases and J lost 2; bases outside the gene matches: 4. CDR3 size: 15 residues. The CDR3 sequence: CATSESGQATDTQYF. DNA of the CDR3: TGTGCCACCAGTGAATCGGGACAGGCCACAGATACGCAGTATTTT.

This rearrangement joins TRBV7-2 to TRBJ1-1; D is possibly TRBD1 (5 bases). CDR1 is SGHTA and CDR2 is FQGNSA in the germline V gene. This CDR3 is 15 amino acids long. V was trimmed by 5 bases and J by 0 bases, leaving 13 bases between them. In nucleotides, the CDR3 is TGTGCCAGCAGCCCATTGACAGCCGTGAACACTGAAGCTTTCTTT. Protein sequence: CASSPLTAVNTEAFF.

This clonotype has just a few counts. At one boundary the junction diverges from the germline segment, which might be a read error. The chain is built from TRBV6-5 and TRBJ1-1, with D perhaps TRBD1 (5 bases). The CDR3 consists of 15 residues. Germline V CDR1 and CDR2: MNHEY, SVGAGI. CDR3 nucleotides: TGTGCCAGCAGTCACTCCAGGGCTCTGAACACTGAAGCTTTCTTT. It yields the protein CASSHSRALNTEAFF.

The chain has TRBV6-2 or TRBV6-3 and TRBJ2-3, with 9 bases that match TRBD1. CDR3 length: 17 amino acids. J lost 3 bases, V lost 2 bases, and 9 bases had no gene match. Germline lookup yields CDR1 MNHEY and CDR2 SVGEGT. As DNA, the CDR3 is TGTGCCAGCAGTTACCCCCTGGGCGGACAGGGGACAGATACGCAGTATTTT. It translates to CASSYPLGGQGTDTQYF.

This clonotype came up once. This sequence joins TRBV20-1 and TRBJ1-6; D remains unclear. CDR1 is DFQATT and CDR2 is SNEGSKA in the germline V gene (reference sequence). V lost 6 bases and J lost 7, with 7 bases in between. The CDR3 loop spans 11 amino acids. CDR3 residues: CSALENSPLHF. The CDR3 nucleotides are TGCAGTGCCTTAGAAAATTCACCCCTCCACTTT.

This clonotype was seen only a few times. The chain couples TRBV20-1 to TRBJ2-4; D ambiguous. The CDR3 consists of 15 residues. V dropped 6 bases and J dropped 0 bases, with 15 bases sitting between them. Per the germline V gene, CDR1 is DFQATT and CDR2 is SNEGSKA (reference sequence). The CDR3, as DNA: TGCAGTGCCCCCTCAGATCGACTAGCCAAAAACATTCAGTACTTC. Its protein product is CSAPSDRLAKNIQYF.

This chain uses TRBV30 with TRBJ1-5; a weak D match, TRBD1 (6 bases). Germline V gene data show CDR1 as GTSNPN and CDR2 as SVGIG (reference sequence). V lost 2 bases and J lost 2, with 13 bases in between. There are 15 residues in the CDR3. CDR3 DNA: TGTGCCTGGAGTCACAGGGAGGGGGGCAATCAGCCCCAGCATTTT. Its protein is CAWSHREGGNQPQHF.

As regards this clonotype: With a much larger clone just one base away, this may be a read error. The V call is TRBV6-1, the J call TRBJ2-3; 10 bases align to TRBD2. The CDR3 consists of 19 residues. With 8 bases clipped from V and 8 bases from J, the junction kept 25 bases outside the gene matches. Germline loops: CDR1 MNHNS, CDR2 SASEGT. The CDR3 coding sequence is TGTGCCAGCTGCCTCCGGGACATTTTTCTAGCGGGAGATTCAGGTACGCAGTATTTT. Its protein is CASCLRDIFLAGDSGTQYF.